The sequence of this TCR beta chain was determined in a study of identical twins. V shed 3 bases and J shed 4 bases, with 12 bases lying between them. The CDR3 runs 14 residues. In germline, CDR1 is SEHNR, CDR2 FQNEAQ (reference sequence). TCRdb itself ran the 5' RACE reads through MiXCR, one entry per CDR3 protein. The profile shows 550,000 to 800,000 distinct CDR3 sequences, just over 7% of them singletons. These data also formed part of another study, on yellow fever vaccine responses in identical twins.

This receptor was obtained from a woman aged 18-30 years in good health. Sequenced material: PBMCs. The chain links TRBV7-9 to TRBJ1-1; D not resolved. CDR3 protein: CASSFSSSGTEAFF. CDR3 nucleotides: TGTGCCAGCAGCTTCTCTTCCAGTGGCACTGAAGCTTTCTTT.